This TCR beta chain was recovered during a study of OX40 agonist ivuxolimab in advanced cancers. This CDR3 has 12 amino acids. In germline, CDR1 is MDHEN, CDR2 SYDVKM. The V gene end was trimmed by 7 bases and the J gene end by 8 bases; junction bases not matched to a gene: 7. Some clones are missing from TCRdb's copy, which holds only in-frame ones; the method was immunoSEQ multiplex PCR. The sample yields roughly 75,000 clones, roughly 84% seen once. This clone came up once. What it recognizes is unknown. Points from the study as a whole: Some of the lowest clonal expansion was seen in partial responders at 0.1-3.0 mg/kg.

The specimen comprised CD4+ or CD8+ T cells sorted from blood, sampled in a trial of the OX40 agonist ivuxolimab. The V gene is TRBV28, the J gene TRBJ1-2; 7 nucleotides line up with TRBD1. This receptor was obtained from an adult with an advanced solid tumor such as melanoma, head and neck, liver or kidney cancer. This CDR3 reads CASTRQGIGYTF. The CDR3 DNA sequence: TGTGCCAGCACCCGACAGGGAATAGGCTACACCTTC.